The 17 T cell receptor beta chains below all came from one sample that was sequenced in a study of cytomegalovirus exposure and HLA in healthy donors. Primers included in the PCR were 60 Vbeta and 13 Jbeta primers. The method was immunoSEQ multiplex PCR; TCRdb's version includes in-frame clones alone and lacks a portion of them. The table shows about 160,000 clones, with about two thirds occurring only once. The sample comprised PBMCs. These receptors all come from a woman between 18 and 29 years old in good health and CMV-seronegative.

The chain is built from TRBV28 and TRBJ1-5, with 7 nucleotides matching TRBD1. Germline CDR1 is MDHEN and CDR2 is SYDVKM. J was trimmed by 10 bases and V by 5 bases; bases with no gene match: 14. This CDR3 contains 15 residues. CDR3 DNA sequence: TGTGCCAGCAGTCCCCCTACAGGGGAAAGGGCTCCCCAGCATTTT. This codes for CASSPPTGERAPQHF.

This chain connects TRBV28 to TRBJ2-7; D unclear. Germline-derived CDR1 and CDR2 are MDHEN and SYDVKM. The CDR3 consists of 13 residues. Trimming removed 4 bases at V and 3 bases at J, with 10 bases between. Written as DNA, the CDR3 is TGTGCCAGCAGTTCCTTAGACATCTACGAGCAGTACTTC. Protein: CASSSLDIYEQYF.

This clone was seen just once. V and J are TRBV7-8 and TRBJ1-1; perhaps TRBD1 as D (6 bases). The germline V and J ends were trimmed by 4 bases and 0 bases, with 21 bases remaining between them. CDR3 length: 18 amino acids. Germline CDR1 reads SGHVS; CDR2 reads FQNEAQ. In nucleotides, the CDR3 is TGTGCCAGCAGCTGGACGCTGATGGGGGCAAGAATGAACACTGAAGCTTTCTTT. Its translation is CASSWTLMGARMNTEAFF.

This clone was observed once. V and J are TRBV2 and TRBJ1-4, with D possibly TRBD1 on 6 matching bases. The germline CDR1 and CDR2 sequences are SNHLY and FYNNEI. The CDR3 extends over 12 amino acids. The V and J ends lost 8 bases and 7 bases respectively, with 11 bases between them. CDR3 sequence: CASGHRVEKLFF. CDR3 sequence (DNA): TGTGCCAGCGGCCACAGGGTTGAAAAACTGTTTTTT.

This chain joins TRBV5-6 and TRBJ1-2; weak D call: TRBD1 (5 bases). V was clipped by 4 bases and J by 7 bases, with 20 bases between them. This CDR3 region has 15 residues. Germline V gives CDR1 SGHDT, CDR2 YYEEEE. In nucleotides, the CDR3 is TGTGCCAGCAGCCCTGACACAGGATACTATGCTGGCTACACCTTC. Residues: CASSPDTGYYAGYTF.

The chain carries TRBV4-2 and TRBJ2-5; 7 bases fit TRBD2. CDR3 length: 15 residues. V trimming: 0 bases; J trimming: 5 bases; junction bases outside the gene matches: 6. The germline V gene has CDR1 LGHNA and CDR2 YNFKEQ. CDR3 protein: CASSQEWGGGETQYF. CDR3 DNA: TGTGCCAGCAGCCAAGAGTGGGGGGGAGGTGAGACCCAGTACTTC.

This clone occurred once. V usage is TRBV5-6 and J usage is TRBJ2-7; D possibly corresponds to TRBD2 (6 bases). Trimming left V 0 bases short and J 7 bases short, with 14 bases between. CDR1 and CDR2 (germline): SGHDT, YYEEEE. There are 14 residues in the CDR3. CDR3 nucleotides: TGTGCCAGCAGCTTGGCAAGGGGCGCGGGAGAGCAGTACGTC. Translation: CASSLARGAGEQYV.

The chain recombines TRBV2 with TRBJ1-4; the match to TRBD1 covers 8 bases. The germline gives CDR1 SNHLY, CDR2 FYNNEI. The CDR3 totals 14 residues. J was trimmed by 6 bases and V by 7 bases; bases with no gene match: 7. CDR3 nucleotides: TGTGCCAGCACCCTGGACAGGGTGGATGAAAAACTGTTTTTT. Its translation: CASTLDRVDEKLFF.

The CDR3 loop is CASSYAGQGYTEAFF. The CDR3 DNA follows: TGTGCCAGCAGTTACGCCGGACAGGGTTACACTGAAGCTTTCTTT. The chain has TRBV6-6 and TRBJ1-1, with 8 positions matching TRBD1. Germline V CDR1 and CDR2: MNHNY, SVGAGI (reference sequence). The CDR3 sequence is 15 residues long. The trim removed 2 bases at V and 3 bases at J, leaving 5 bases unmatched.

This clone showed up just a few times. This rearrangement joins TRBV7-9 to TRBJ2-2; D is ambiguous. This CDR3 contains 15 residues. V was clipped by 2 bases and J by 3 bases, with 10 bases between them. The V gene's germline CDR1 is SEHNR and CDR2 FQNEAQ (reference sequence). As DNA, the CDR3 is TGTGCCAGCAGCTTATCTCAGGTTGACACCGGGGAGCTGTTTTTT. The encoded protein is CASSLSQVDTGELFF.

This chain uses TRBV6-5 with TRBJ1-6; 9 bases are shared with TRBD1. CDR1 and CDR2 from the germline V gene are MNHEY and SVGAGI. V dropped 5 bases and J dropped 4; count of bases not matched to a gene: 3. The CDR3 length is 15 residues. In DNA, the CDR3 is TGTGCCAGCAGTACAGGGGGCGGTTATAATTCACCCCTCCACTTT. Translating gives CASSTGGGYNSPLHF.

This clone was picked up a small number of times. The chain recombines TRBV9 with TRBJ2-1; 9 nucleotides line up with TRBD2. The CDR3 spans 18 residues. Germline trimming cut 0 bases from V and 2 bases from J; bases unmatched to any gene: 9. Germline V gene data show CDR1 as SGDLS and CDR2 as YYNGEE. The CDR3 spells CASSVGGGGHITYNEQFF. The DNA of the CDR3 is TGTGCCAGCAGCGTAGGCGGGGGGGGACACATCACCTACAATGAGCAGTTCTTC.

The chain links TRBV30 to TRBJ1-3, with a weak D call TRBD1 (5 bases). Germline V gene sequence: CDR1 GTSNPN, CDR2 SVGIG (reference sequence). The CDR3 spans 14 residues. Between the trimmed V and J ends, which lost 4 bases and 4 bases, there was a span of 14 bases. The CDR3 nucleotides read TGTGCCTGGACTCGGGGGTCGGCGGGAAACACCATATATTTT. Translating gives CAWTRGSAGNTIYF.

This clone was recorded a few times. The chain is built from TRBV10-3 and TRBJ1-6; TRBD1 agrees at 11 bases. With V trimmed by 1 base and J by 13 bases, 12 bases remained unmatched. CDR3 length: 17 residues. Germline V gene sequence: CDR1 ENHRY, CDR2 SYGVKD. The CDR3 sequence is CAISEFRDRGKPWPLHF. The CDR3 coding sequence is TGTGCCATCAGTGAGTTTCGGGACAGGGGGAAGCCCTGGCCCCTCCACTTT.

The chain uses TRBV7-3 and TRBJ2-2, with D perhaps matching TRBD1 (7 bases). Germline loops: CDR1 SGHTA, CDR2 FQGTGA. The V end was cut by 5 bases, the J end by 4 bases, with 11 bases between. CDR3 length: 14 amino acids. Here the CDR3 reads CASSAGGFTGELFF. In DNA, the CDR3 is TGTGCCAGCAGCGCAGGGGGGTTCACCGGGGAGCTGTTTTTT.

V and J are TRBV4-2 and TRBJ2-5; no reliable D call. The CDR3 runs 14 residues. Trimming left V 1 base short and J 5 bases short, with 11 bases between. Germline assignment: CDR1 LGHNA and CDR2 YNFKEQ. CDR3 loop: CASSQGLSPETQYF. The CDR3, as DNA: TGTGCCAGCAGCCAAGGGCTCTCGCCGGAGACCCAGTACTTC.

This clone came up a few times. V usage is TRBV5-8 and J usage is TRBJ1-6, with 7 nucleotides matching TRBD1. Germline V gene lookup returns CDR1 SGHTS and CDR2 YDEGEE. V shed 1 base and J 12 bases; nucleotides not matched to a gene: 10. CDR3 length: 15 residues. The CDR3 sequence is CASSLSQGYSEPLHF. The CDR3 DNA sequence: TGTGCCAGCAGCTTGTCACAGGGGTATAGCGAACCCCTCCACTTT.